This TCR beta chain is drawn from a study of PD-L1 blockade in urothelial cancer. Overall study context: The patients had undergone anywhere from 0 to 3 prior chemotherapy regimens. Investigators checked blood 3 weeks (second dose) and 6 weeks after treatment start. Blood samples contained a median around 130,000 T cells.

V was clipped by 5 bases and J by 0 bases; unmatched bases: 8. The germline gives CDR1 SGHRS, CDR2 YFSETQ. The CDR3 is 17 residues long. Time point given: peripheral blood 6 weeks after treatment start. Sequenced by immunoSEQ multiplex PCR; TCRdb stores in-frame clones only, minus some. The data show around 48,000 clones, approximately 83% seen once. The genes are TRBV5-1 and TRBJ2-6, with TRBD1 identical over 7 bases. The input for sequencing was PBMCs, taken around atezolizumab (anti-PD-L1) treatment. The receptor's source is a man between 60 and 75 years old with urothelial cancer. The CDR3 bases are TGCGCCAGCAGTCGAGGACAGGCGAGCTCTGGGGCCAACGTCCTGACTTTC. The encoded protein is CASSRGQASSGANVLTF.